The TCR beta chain under discussion was sequenced for a study of blood T cell repertoires in COVID-19. Clones were read by immunoSEQ multiplex PCR, and TCRdb kept only the in-frame ones, dropping some. The sample records over 110,000 clones, about 76% being singletons. Only a few counts were recorded for this clone. V lost 8 bases and J 0 bases, leaving 14 bases between the germline ends. Per germline, CDR1 MDHEN and CDR2 SYDVKM. The CDR3 runs 15 residues. This chain links TRBV28 with TRBJ1-5; D remains unclear. This receptor was taken from a human donor in a cohort sampled during active COVID-19. Input material: peripheral blood. The DNA for the CDR3 is TGTGCCAGCGAGACTCCCGAGAGTAGCAATCAGCCCCAGCATTTT. It codes for CASETPESSNQPQHF.